This T cell receptor beta chain was recovered during a study of cytomegalovirus exposure and HLA in healthy donors. Study outcomes and limitations: Three CMV-associated chains were confirmed in vitro to be specific for CMV antigens. The study recorded 150 to 200 TCR beta chains that were cytomegalovirus-associated.

This clone was recorded once. Its specificity is unknown. The CDR3 totals 11 residues. The V and J ends lost 2 bases and 4 bases respectively, with 2 bases between them. Germline CDR1 is MDHEN and CDR2 is SYDVKM. Sequencing used immunoSEQ multiplex PCR; TCRdb keeps in-frame clones, though not all of them. The top ten hold 1.5% to 2% of the sample, which has about 120,000 clones, about nine tenths seen once. This TCR was sampled from a woman younger than 35 in good health and CMV-seronegative. The sequenced sample consisted of PBMCs. The chain has TRBV28 and TRBJ2-5; D is ambiguous. The CDR3 loop is CASSLRETQYF. The CDR3 DNA is TGTGCCAGCAGTTTACGAGAGACCCAGTACTTC.